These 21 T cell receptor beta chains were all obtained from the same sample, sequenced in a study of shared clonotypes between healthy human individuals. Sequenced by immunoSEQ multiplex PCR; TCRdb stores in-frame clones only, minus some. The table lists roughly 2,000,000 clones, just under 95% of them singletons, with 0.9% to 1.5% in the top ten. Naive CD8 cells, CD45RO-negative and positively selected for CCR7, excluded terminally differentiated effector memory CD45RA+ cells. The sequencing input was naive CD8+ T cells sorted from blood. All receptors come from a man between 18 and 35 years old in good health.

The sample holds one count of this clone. The CDR3 coding sequence is TGCGCCAGCAGCCAAACAGCGGGGGTTACCTACGAGCAGTACTTC. The encoded protein is CASSQTAGVTYEQYF. The chain recombines TRBV4-1 with TRBJ2-7; 8 positions agree with TRBD2. The CDR3 spans 15 residues. Germline-derived CDR1 and CDR2 are MGHRA and YSYEKL. The trim removed 2 bases at V and 2 bases at J, leaving 5 bases unmatched.

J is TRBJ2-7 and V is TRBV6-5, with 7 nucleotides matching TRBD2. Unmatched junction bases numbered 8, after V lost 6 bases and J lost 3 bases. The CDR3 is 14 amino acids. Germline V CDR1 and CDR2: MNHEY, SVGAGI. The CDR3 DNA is TGTGCCAGCAGACTCTCACGGACTAGCTACGAGCAGTACTTC. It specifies CASRLSRTSYEQYF.

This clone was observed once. Here the CDR3 DNA reads TGTGCCATCAGGCCGGGGGTAGCGGGGGAGGGGTACGAGCAGTACTTC. Translating it yields CAIRPGVAGEGYEQYF. V is TRBV10-3 and J is TRBJ2-7; the match to TRBD2 covers 9 bases. Losses at the gene ends were 6 bases for V and 4 bases for J; bases not matched to a gene: 13. CDR3 length: 16 residues. Germline values: CDR1 ENHRY, CDR2 SYGVKD.

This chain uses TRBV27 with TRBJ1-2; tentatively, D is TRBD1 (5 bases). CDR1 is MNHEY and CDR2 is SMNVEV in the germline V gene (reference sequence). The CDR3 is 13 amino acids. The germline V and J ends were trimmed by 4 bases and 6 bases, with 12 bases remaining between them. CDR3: CASSYQGFDGYTF. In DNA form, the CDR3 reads TGTGCCAGCAGTTATCAGGGTTTCGATGGCTACACCTTC.

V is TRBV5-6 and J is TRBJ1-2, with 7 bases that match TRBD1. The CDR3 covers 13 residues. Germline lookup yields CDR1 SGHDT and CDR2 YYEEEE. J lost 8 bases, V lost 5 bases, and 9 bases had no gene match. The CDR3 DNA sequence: TGTGCCAGCAGTCCCGGGACAGTCAACGGCTACACCTTC. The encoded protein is CASSPGTVNGYTF.

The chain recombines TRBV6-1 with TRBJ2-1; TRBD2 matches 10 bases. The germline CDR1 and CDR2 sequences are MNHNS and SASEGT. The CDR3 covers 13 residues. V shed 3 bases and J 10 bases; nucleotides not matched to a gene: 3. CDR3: CASSDLAGVEQFF. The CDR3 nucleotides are TGTGCCAGCAGTGATCTAGCGGGGGTAGAGCAGTTCTTC.

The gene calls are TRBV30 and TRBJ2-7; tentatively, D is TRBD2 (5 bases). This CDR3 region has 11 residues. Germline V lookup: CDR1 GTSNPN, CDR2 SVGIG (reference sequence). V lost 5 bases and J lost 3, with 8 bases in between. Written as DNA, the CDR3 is TGTGCCTGGGAGGGCGGCTACGAGCAGTACTTC. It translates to CAWEGGYEQYF.

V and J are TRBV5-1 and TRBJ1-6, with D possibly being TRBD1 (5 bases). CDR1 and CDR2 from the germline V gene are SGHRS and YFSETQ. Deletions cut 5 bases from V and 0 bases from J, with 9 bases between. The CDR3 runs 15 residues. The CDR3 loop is CASRGDGSYNSPLHF. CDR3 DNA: TGCGCCAGCAGAGGGGACGGCTCCTATAATTCACCCCTCCACTTT.

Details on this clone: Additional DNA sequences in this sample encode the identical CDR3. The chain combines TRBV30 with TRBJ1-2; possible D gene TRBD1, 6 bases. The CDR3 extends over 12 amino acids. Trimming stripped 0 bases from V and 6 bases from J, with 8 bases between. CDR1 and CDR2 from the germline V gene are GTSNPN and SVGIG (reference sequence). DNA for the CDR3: TGTGCCTGGAGTGTTTCAGGGGATGGCTACACCTTC. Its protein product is CAWSVSGDGYTF.

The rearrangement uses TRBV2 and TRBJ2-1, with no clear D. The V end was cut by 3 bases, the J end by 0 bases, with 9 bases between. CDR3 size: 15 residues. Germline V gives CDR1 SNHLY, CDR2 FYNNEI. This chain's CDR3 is CASSDPPSSYNEQFF. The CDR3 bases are TGTGCCAGCAGTGACCCACCGAGCTCCTACAATGAGCAGTTCTTC.

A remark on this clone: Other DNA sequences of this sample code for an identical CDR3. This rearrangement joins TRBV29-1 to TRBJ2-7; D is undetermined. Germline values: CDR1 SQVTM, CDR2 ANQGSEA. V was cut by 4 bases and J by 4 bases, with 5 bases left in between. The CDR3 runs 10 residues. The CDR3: CSVVTYEQYF. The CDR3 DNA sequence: TGCAGCGTTGTAACGTACGAGCAGTACTTC.

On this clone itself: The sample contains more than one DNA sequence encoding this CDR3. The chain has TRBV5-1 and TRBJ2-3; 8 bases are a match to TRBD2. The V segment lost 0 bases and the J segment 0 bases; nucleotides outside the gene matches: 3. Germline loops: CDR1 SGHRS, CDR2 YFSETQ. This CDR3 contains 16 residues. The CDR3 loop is CASSLGLAGSTDTQYF. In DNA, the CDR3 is TGCGCCAGCAGCTTGGGCCTAGCGGGTAGCACAGATACGCAGTATTTT.

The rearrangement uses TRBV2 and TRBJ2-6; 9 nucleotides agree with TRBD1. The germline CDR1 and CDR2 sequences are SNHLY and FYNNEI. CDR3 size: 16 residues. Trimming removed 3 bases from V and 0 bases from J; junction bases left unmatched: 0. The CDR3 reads CASSEGQGSGANVLTF. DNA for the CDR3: TGTGCCAGCAGTGAGGGACAGGGCTCTGGGGCCAACGTCCTGACTTTC.

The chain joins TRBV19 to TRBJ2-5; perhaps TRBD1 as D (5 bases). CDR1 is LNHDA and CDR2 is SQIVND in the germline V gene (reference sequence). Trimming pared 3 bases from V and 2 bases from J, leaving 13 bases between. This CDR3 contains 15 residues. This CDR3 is CASSMWAGRQETQYF. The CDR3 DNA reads TGTGCCAGTAGTATGTGGGCAGGGCGGCAAGAGACCCAGTACTTC.

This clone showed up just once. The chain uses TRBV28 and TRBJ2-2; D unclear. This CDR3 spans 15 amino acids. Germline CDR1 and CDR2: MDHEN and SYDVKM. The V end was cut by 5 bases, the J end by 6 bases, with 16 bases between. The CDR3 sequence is CASSQPTLRPGELFF. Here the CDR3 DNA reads TGTGCCAGCAGTCAACCGACCCTTAGGCCCGGGGAGCTGTTTTTT.

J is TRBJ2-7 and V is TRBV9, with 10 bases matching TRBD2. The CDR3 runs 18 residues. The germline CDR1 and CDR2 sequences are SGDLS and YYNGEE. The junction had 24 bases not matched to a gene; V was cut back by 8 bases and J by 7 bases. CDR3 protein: CARAWPPLSGRTKREQYF. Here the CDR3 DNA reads TGTGCCAGGGCCTGGCCCCCACTTAGCGGGAGGACAAAGAGGGAGCAGTACTTC.

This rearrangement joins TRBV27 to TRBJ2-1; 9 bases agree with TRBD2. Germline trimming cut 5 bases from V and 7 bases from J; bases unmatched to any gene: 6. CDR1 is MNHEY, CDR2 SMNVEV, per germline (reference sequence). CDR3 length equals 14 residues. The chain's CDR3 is CASSIGLAGNEQFF. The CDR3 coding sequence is TGTGCCAGCAGTATAGGGCTAGCGGGGAATGAGCAGTTCTTC.

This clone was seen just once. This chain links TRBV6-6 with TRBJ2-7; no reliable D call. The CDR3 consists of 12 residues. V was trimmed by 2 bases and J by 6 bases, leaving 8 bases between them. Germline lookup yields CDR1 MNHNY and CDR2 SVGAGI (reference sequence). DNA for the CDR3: TGTGCCAGCAGTTACCTGGGCGTCGAGCAGTACTTC. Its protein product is CASSYLGVEQYF.

The CDR3 DNA sequence: TGTGCCAGCAGCCAAGATGGTAGAGACTACGAGCAGTACTTC. This translates into CASSQDGRDYEQYF. The chain carries TRBV14 and TRBJ2-7; D ambiguous. The length of the CDR3 is 14 residues. The V end lost 0 bases, the J end lost 3 bases, and 9 bases lay between the germline ends. Germline CDR1 is SGHDN and CDR2 is FVKESK.

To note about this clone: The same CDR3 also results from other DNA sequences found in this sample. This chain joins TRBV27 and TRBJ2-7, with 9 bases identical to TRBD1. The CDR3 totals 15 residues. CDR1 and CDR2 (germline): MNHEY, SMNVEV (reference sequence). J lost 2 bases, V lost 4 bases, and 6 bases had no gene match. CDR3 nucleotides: TGTGCCAGCAGTTCTCCGGGACAGGGCGCCTACGAGCAGTACTTC. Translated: CASSSPGQGAYEQYF.

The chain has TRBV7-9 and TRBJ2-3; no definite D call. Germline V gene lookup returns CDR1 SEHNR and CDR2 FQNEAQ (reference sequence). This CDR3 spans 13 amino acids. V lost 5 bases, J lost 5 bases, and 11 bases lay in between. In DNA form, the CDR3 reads TGTGCCAGCAGCCACCTAATGGGAGATACGCAGTATTTT. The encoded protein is CASSHLMGDTQYF.